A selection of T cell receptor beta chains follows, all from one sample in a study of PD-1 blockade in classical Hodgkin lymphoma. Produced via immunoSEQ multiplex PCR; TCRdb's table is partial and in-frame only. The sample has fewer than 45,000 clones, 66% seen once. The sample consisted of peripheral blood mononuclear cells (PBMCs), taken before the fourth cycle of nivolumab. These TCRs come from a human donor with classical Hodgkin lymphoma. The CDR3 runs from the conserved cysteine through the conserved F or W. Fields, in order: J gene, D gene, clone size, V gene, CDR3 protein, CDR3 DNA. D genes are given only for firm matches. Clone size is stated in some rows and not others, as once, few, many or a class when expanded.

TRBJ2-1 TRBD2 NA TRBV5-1 CASSTPSGYDNEQFF TGCGCCAGCAGCACGCCTAGCGGCTACGACAATGAGCAGTTCTTC
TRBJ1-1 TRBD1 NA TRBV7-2 CASSVTGTGRSNTEAFF TGTGCCAGCAGCGTAACCGGGACAGGTCGTTCAAACACTGAAGCTTTCTTT
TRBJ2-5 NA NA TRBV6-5 CASSPIGETQYF TGTGCCAGCAGCCCAATCGGAGAGACCCAGTACTTC
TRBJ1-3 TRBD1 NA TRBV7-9 CASSLRDRALYGDTIYF TGTGCCAGCAGCTTGCGCGACAGGGCTCTTTACGGGGACACCATATATTTT
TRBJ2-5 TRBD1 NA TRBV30 CAWSAHRGLRETQYF TGTGCCTGGAGTGCCCACAGGGGTTTACGAGAGACCCAGTACTTC
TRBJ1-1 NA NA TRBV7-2 CASSQDLGGLGGAFF TGTGCCAGCAGCCAAGATCTGGGAGGCCTCGGGGGAGCTTTCTTT
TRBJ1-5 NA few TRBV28 CASSLFWGSQPQHF TGTGCCAGCAGTTTATTTTGGGGGTCCCAGCCCCAGCATTTT
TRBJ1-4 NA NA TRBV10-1 CASSESREKLFF TGCGCCAGCAGTGAGTCAAGAGAAAAACTGTTTTTT
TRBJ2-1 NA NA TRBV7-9 CASSLGGQGEANEQFF TGTGCCAGCAGCTTAGGGGGTCAGGGTGAGGCCAATGAGCAGTTCTTC
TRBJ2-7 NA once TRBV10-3 CAISESKVGRYEQYF TGTGCCATCAGTGAGTCGAAGGTGGGTAGGTACGAGCAGTACTTC
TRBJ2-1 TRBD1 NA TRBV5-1 CASSLGTGLNEQFF TGCGCCAGCAGCTTGGGGACAGGGCTGAATGAGCAGTTCTTC
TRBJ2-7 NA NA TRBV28 CASLPPAARSYEQYF TGTGCCAGCCTCCCCCCGGCGGCCAGAAGCTACGAGCAGTACTTC
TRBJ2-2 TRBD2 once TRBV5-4 CASSLGSGSYTGELFF TGTGCCAGCAGCTTAGGCAGCGGGAGTTACACCGGGGAGCTGTTTTTT